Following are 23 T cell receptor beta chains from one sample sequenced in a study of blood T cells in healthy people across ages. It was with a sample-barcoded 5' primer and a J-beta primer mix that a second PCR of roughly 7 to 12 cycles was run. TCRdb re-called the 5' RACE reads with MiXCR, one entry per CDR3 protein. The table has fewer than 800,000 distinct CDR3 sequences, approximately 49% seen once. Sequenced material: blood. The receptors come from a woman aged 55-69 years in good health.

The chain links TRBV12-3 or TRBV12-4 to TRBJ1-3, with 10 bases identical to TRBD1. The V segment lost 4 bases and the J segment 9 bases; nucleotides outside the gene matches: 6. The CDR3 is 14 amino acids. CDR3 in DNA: TGTGCCAGCAGTTCCCGGGACAGGGGAGGCACCATATATTTT. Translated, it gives CASSSRDRGGTIYF.

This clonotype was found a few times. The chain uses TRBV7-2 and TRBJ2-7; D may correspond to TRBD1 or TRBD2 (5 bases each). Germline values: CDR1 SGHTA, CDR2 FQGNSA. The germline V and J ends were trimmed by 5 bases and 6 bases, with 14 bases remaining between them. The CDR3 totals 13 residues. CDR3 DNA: TGTGCCAGCAGCCCGGGACCGGCCACCGAGCAGTACTTC. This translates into CASSPGPATEQYF. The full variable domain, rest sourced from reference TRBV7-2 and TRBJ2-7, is GAGVSQSPSNKVTEKGKDVELRCDPISGHTALYWYRQSLGQGLEFLIYFQGNSAPDKSGLPSDRFSAERTGGSVSTLTIQRTQQEDSAVYLCASSPGPATEQYFGPGTRLTVT.

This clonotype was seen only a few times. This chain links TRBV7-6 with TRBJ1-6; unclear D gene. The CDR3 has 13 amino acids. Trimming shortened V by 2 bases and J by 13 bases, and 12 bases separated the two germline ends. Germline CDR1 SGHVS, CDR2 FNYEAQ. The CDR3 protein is CASSLNVQDPLHF. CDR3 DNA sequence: TGTGCCAGCAGCTTAAATGTGCAGGATCCCCTCCACTTT.

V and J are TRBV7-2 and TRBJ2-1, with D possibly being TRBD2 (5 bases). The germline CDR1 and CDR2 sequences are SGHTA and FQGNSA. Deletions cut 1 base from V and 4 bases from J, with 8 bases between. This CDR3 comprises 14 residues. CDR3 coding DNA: TGTGCCAGCAGCTTAGAGTCGGGGTACAATGAGCAGTTCTTC. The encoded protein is CASSLESGYNEQFF.

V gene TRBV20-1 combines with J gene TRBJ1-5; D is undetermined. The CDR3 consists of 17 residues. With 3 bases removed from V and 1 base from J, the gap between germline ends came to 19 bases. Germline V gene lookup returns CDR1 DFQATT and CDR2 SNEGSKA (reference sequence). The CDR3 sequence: CSASVVWAGLSNQPQHF. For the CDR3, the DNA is TGCAGTGCTAGTGTCGTGTGGGCGGGTTTAAGCAATCAGCCCCAGCATTTT.

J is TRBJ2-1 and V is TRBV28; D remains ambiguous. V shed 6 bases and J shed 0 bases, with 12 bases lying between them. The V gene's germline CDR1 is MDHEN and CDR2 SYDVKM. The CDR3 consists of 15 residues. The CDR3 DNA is TGTGCCAGCAGGTCGGGTCTCAGCTCCTACAATGAGCAGTTCTTC. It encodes CASRSGLSSYNEQFF. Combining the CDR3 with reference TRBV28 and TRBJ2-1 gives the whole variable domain DVKVTQSSRYLVKRTGEKVFLECVQDMDHENMFWYRQDPGLGLRLIYFSYDVKMKEKGDIPEGYSVSREKKERFSLILESASTNQTSMYLCASRSGLSSYNEQFFGPGTRLTVL.

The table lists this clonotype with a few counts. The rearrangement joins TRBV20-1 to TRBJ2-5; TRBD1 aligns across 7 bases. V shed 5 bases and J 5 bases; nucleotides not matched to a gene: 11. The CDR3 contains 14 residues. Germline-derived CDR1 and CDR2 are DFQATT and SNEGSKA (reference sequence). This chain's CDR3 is CSALTSTGEETQYF. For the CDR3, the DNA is TGCAGTGCTCTTACAAGCACAGGGGAGGAGACCCAGTACTTC.

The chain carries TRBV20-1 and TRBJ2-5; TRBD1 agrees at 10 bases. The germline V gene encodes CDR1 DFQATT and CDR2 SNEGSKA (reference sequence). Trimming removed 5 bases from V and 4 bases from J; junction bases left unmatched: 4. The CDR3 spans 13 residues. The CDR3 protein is CSALRTGGETQYF. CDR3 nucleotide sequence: TGCAGTGCTCTTAGGACAGGGGGAGAGACCCAGTACTTC.

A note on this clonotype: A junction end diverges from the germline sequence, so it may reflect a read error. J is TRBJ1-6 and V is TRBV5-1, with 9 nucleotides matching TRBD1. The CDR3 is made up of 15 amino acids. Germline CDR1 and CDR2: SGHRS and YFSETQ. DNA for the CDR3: TGCGCCAGCAGCACGGACAGGGGAAGTAATTCACCCCCCCACTTT. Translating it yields CASSTDRGSNSPPHF. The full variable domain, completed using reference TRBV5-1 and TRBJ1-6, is KAGVTQTPRYLIKTRGQQVTLSCSPISGHRSVSWYQQTPGQGLQFLFEYFSETQRNKGNFPGRFSGRQFSNSRSEMNVSTLELGDSALYLCASSTDRGSNSPPHFGNGTRLTVT.

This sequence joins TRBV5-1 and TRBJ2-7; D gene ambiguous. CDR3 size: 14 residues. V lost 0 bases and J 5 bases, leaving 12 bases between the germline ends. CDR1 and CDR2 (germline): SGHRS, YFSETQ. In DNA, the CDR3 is TGCGCCAGCAGCTTGGAGGGCGAGGTACACGAGCAGTACTTC. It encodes CASSLEGEVHEQYF.

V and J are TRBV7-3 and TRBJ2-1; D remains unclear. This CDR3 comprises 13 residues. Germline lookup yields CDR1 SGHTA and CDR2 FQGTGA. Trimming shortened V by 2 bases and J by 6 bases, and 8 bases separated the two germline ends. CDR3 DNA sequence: TGTGCCAGCAGCTTAGGCCCTAGCAATGAGCAGTTCTTC. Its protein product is CASSLGPSNEQFF. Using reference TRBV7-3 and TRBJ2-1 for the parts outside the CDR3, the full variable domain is GAGVSQTPSNKVTEKGKYVELRCDPISGHTALYWYRQSLGQGPEFLIYFQGTGAADDSGLPNDRFFAVRPEGSVSTLKIQRTERGDSAVYLCASSLGPSNEQFFGPGTRLTVL.

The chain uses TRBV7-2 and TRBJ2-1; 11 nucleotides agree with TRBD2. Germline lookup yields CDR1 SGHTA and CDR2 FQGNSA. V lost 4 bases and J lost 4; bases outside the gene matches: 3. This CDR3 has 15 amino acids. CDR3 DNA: TGTGCCAGCAGCTGGGGACTAGCGGTTTACAATGAGCAGTTCTTC. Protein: CASSWGLAVYNEQFF.

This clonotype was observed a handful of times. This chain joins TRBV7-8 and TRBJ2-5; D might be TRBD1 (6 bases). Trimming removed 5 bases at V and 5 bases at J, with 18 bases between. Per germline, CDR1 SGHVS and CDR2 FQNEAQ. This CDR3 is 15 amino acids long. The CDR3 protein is CASSLQGFVMETQYF. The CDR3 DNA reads TGTGCCAGCAGCCTACAGGGTTTTGTTATGGAGACCCAGTACTTC.

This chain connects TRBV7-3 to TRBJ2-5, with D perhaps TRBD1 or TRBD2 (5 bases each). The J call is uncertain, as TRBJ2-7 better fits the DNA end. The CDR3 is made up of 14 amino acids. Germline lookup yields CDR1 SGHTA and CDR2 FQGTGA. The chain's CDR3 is CASSLGGTSDEQYF. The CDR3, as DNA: TGTGCCAGCAGCTTAGGGGGTACAAGCGACGAGCAGTACTTC.

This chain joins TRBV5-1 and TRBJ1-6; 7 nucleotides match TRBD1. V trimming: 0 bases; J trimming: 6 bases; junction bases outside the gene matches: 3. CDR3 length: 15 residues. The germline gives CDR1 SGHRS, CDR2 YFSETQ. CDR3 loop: CASSLEAGGNSPLHF. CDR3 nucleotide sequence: TGCGCCAGCAGCTTGGAGGCAGGGGGTAATTCACCCCTCCACTTT.

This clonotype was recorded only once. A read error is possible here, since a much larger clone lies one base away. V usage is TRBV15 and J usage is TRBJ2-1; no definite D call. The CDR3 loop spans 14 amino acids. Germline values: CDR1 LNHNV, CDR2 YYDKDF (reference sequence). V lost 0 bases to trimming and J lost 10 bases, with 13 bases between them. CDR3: CATSRELPITEQFF. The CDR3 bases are TGTGCCACCAGCAGAGAGTTGCCTATCACCGAGCAGTTCTTC.

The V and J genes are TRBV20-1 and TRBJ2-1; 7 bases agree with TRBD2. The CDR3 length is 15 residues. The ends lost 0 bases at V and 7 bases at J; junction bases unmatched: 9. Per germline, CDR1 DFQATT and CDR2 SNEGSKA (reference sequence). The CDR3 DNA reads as TGCAGTGCTAGAGACTGGAGCCTAGCGGAGAATGAGCAGTTCTTC. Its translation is CSARDWSLAENEQFF.

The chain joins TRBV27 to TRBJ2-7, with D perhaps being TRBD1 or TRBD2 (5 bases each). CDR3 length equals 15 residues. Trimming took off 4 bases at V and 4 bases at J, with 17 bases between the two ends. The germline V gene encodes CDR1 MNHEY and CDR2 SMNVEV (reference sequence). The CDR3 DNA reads TGTGCCAGCAGTTCCCCCGAGCTGGGGGTATACGAGCAGTACTTC. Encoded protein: CASSSPELGVYEQYF.

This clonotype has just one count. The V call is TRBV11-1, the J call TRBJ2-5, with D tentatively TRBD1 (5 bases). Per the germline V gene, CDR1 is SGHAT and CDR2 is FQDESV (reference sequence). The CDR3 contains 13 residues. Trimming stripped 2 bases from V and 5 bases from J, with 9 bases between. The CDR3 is CASSLWGLETQYF. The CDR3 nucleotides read TGTGCCAGCAGCTTATGGGGCCTCGAGACCCAGTACTTC. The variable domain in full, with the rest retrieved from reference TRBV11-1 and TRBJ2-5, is EAEVAQSPRYKITEKSQAVAFWCDPISGHATLYWYRQILGQGPELLVQFQDESVVDDSQLPKDRFSAERLKGVDSTLKIQPAELGDSAMYLCASSLWGLETQYFGPGTRLLVL.

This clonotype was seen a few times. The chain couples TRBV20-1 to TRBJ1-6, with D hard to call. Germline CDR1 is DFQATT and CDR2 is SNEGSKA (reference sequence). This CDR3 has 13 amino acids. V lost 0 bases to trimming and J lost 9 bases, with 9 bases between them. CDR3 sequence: CSARDVAGSPLHF. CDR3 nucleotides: TGCAGTGCTAGAGACGTCGCTGGTTCACCCCTCCACTTT.

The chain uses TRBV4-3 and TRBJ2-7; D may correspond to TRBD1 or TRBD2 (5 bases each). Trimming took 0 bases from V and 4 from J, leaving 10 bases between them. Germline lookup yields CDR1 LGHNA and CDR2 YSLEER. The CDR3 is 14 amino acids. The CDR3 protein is CASSQDLEGYEQYF. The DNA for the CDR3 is TGCGCCAGCAGCCAAGATTTAGAGGGGTACGAGCAGTACTTC.

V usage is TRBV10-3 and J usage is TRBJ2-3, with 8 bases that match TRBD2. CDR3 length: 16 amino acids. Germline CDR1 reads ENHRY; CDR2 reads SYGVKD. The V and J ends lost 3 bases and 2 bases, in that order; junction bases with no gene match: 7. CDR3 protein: CAISDAGGEVTDTQYF. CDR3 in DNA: TGTGCCATCAGTGATGCCGGGGGGGAGGTCACAGATACGCAGTATTTT.

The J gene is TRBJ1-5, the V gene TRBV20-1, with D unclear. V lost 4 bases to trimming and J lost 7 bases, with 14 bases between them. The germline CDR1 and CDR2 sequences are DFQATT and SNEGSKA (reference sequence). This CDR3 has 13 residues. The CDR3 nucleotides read TGCAGTGCTACCACAACCAGCGGACAGCCCCAGCATTTT. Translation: CSATTTSGQPQHF.